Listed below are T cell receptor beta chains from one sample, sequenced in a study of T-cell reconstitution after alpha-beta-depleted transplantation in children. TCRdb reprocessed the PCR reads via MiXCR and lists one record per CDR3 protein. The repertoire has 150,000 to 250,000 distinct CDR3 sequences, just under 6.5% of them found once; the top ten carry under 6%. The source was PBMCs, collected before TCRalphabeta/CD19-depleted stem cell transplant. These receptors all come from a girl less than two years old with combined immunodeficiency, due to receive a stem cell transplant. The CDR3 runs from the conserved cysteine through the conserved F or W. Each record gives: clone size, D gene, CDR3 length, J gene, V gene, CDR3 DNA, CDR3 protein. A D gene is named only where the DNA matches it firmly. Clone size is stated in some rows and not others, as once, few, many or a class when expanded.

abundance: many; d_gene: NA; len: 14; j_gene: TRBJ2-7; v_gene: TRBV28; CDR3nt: TGTGCCAGCAGTTCCCAGGGACCCACCTACGAGCAGTACTTC; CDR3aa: CASSSQGPTYEQYF
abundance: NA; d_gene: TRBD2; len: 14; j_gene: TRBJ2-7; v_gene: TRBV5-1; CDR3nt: TGCTCCAGCAGCTGGGACGGACTAGCAAGCGAGCAGTACTTC; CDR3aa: CSSSWDGLASEQYF
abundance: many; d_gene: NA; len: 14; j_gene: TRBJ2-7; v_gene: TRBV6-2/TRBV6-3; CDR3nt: TGTGCCAGCAGCTTACCGGGATCTACCTACGAGCAGTACTTC; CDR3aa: CASSLPGSTYEQYF
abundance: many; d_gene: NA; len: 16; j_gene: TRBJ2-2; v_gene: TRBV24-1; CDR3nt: TGTGCCACCAGTGATTTGCGACAGTATGTTCCCGGGGAGCTGTTTTTT; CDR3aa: CATSDLRQYVPGELFF
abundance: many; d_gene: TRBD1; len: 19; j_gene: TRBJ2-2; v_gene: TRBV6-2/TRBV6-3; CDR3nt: TGTGCCAGCAGACTCAGGACAGGGCCGAGACCCTACTCGACCGGGGAGCTGTTTTTT; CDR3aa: CASRLRTGPRPYSTGELFF
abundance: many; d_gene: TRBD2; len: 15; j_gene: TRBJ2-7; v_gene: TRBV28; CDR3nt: TGTGCCAGCAGTTTCACGACTAGCGGTGGCGACGAGCAGTACTTC; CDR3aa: CASSFTTSGGDEQYF
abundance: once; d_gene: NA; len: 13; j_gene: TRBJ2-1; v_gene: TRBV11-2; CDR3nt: TGTGCCAGCAGCTTCCCCCTCGGAAATGAGCAGTTCTTC; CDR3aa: CASSFPLGNEQFF
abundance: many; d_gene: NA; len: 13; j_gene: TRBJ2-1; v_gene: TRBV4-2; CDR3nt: TGTGCCAGCAGCCAAGATACGGACAATGAGCAGTTCTTC; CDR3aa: CASSQDTDNEQFF
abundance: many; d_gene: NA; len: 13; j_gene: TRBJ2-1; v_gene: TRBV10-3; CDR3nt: TGTGCCATCAGTGAGAAGACCTACAATGAGCAGTTCTTC; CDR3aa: CAISEKTYNEQFF
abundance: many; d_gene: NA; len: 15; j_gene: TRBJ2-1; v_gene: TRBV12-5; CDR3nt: TGTGCTAGTGGTCCCGGCACTAGCACCTACAATGAGCAGTTCTTC; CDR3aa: CASGPGTSTYNEQFF
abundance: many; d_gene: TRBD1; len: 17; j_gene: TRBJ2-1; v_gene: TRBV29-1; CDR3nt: TGCAGCGTTGAGGTCTCGGGACAGGGGCCCTCCTACAATGAGCAGTTCTTC; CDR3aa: CSVEVSGQGPSYNEQFF